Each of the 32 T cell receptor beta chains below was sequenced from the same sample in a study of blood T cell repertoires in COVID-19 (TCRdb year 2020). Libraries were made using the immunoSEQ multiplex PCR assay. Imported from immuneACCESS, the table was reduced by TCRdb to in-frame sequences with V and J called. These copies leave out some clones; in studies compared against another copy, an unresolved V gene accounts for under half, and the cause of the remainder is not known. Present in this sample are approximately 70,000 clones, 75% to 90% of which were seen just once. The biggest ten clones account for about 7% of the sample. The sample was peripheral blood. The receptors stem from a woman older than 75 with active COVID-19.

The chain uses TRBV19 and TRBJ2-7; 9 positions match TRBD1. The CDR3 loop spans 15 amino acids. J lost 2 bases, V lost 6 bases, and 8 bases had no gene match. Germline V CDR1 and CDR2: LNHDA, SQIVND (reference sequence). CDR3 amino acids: CASRAPGQGAYEQYF. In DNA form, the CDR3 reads TGTGCCAGTAGGGCCCCGGGACAGGGAGCCTACGAGCAGTACTTC.

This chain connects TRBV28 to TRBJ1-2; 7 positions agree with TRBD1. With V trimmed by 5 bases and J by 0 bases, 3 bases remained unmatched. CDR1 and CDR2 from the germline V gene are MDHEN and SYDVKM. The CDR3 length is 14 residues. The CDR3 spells CASSTGATNYGYTF. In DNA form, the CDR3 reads TGTGCCAGCAGTACAGGGGCGACTAACTATGGCTACACCTTC.

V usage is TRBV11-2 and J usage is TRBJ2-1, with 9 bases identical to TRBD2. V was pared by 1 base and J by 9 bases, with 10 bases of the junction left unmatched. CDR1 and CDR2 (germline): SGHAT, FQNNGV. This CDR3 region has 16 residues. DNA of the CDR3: TGTGCCAGCAGCTTAGTACTAGCGGGTTGGGGGGGTGAGCAGTTCTTC. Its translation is CASSLVLAGWGGEQFF.

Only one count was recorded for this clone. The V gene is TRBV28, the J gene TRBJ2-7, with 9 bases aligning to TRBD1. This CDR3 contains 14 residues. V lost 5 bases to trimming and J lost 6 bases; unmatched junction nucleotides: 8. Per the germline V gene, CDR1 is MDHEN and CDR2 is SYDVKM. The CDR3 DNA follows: TGTGCCAGCAGTACCCCACAGGGGGCGGGCGAGCAGTACTTC. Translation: CASSTPQGAGEQYF. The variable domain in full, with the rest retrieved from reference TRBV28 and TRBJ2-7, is DVKVTQSSRYLVKRTGEKVFLECVQDMDHENMFWYRQDPGLGLRLIYFSYDVKMKEKGDIPEGYSVSREKKERFSLILESASTNQTSMYLCASSTPQGAGEQYFGPGTRLTVT.

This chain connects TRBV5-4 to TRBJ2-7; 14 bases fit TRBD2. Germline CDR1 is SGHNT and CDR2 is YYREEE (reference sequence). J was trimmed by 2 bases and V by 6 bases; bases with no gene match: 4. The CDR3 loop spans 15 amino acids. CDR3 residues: CASNPGLAGAYEQYF. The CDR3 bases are TGTGCCAGCAACCCGGGACTAGCGGGAGCCTACGAGCAGTACTTC.

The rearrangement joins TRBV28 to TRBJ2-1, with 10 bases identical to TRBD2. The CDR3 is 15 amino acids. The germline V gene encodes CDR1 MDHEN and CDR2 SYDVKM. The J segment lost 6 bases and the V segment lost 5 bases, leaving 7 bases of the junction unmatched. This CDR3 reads CASSQQLAGRNEQFF. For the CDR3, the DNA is TGTGCCAGCAGTCAACAACTAGCGGGACGCAATGAGCAGTTCTTC.

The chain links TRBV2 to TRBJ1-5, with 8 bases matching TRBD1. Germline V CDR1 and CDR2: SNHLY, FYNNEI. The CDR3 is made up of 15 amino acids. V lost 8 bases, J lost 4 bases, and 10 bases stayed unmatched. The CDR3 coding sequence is TGTGCCAGCGGGGGACCAGGACAGGGAAATCAGCCCCAGCATTTT. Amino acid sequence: CASGGPGQGNQPQHF. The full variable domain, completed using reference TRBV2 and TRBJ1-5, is EPEVTQTPSHQVTQMGQEVILRCVPISNHLYFYWYRQILGQKVEFLVSFYNNEISEKSEIFDDQFSVERPDGSNFTLKIRSTKLEDSAMYFCASGGPGQGNQPQHFGDGTRLSIL.

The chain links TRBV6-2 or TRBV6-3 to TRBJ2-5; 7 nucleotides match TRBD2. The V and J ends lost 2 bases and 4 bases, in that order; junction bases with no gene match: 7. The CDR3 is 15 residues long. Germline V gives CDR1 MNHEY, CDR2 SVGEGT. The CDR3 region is CASSYPRSGGETQYF. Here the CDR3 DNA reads TGTGCCAGCAGTTACCCCCGCTCGGGAGGAGAGACCCAGTACTTC.

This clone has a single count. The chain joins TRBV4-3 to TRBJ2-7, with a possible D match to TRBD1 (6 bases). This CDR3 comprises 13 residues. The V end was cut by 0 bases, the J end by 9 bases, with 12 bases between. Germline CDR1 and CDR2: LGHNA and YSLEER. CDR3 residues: CASSQEQGYGQYF. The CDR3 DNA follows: TGCGCCAGCAGCCAAGAACAGGGCTATGGGCAGTACTTC.

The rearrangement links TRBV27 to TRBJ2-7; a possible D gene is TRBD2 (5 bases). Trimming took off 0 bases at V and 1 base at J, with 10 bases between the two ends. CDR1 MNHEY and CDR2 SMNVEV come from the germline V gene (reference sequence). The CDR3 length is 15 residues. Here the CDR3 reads CASSLSIASSYEQYF. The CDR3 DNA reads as TGTGCCAGCAGTTTATCGATAGCGTCGTCCTACGAGCAGTACTTC.

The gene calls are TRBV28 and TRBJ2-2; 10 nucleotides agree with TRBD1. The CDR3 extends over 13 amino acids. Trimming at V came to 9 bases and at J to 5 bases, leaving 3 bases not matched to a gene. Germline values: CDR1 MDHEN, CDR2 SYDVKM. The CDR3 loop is CASRTGGTGELFF. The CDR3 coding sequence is TGTGCCAGTCGGACAGGGGGAACCGGGGAGCTGTTTTTT.

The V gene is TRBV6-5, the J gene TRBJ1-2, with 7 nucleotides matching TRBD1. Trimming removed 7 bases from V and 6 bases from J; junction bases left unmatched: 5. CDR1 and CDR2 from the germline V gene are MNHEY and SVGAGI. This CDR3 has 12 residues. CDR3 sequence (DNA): TGTGCCAGCAACAGGGGTAGAGATGGCTACACCTTC. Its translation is CASNRGRDGYTF.

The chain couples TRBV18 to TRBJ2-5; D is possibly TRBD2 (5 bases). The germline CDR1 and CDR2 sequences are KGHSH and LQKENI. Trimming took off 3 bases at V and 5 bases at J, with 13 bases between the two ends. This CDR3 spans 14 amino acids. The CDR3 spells CASSPVRGEETQYF. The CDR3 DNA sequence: TGTGCCAGCTCACCGGTCCGGGGTGAGGAGACCCAGTACTTC.

In nucleotides, the CDR3 is TGCGCCAGCAGACAGGAGATCCAAGAGACCCAGTACTTC. Its translation is CASRQEIQETQYF. The chain carries TRBV5-1 and TRBJ2-5; tentatively, D is TRBD1 (5 bases). Trimming took 5 bases from V and 1 from J, leaving 9 bases between them. The CDR3 runs to 13 residues. Germline CDR1 and CDR2: SGHRS and YFSETQ.

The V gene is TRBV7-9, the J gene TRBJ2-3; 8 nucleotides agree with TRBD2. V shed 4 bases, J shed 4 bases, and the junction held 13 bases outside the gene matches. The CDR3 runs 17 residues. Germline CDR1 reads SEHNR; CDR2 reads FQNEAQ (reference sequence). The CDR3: CASSSGAGGRHPDTQYF. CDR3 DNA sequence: TGTGCCAGCAGCTCCGGAGCGGGCGGGAGGCACCCAGATACGCAGTATTTT. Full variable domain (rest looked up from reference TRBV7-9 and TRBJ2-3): DTGVSQNPRHKITKRGQNVTFRCDPISEHNRLYWYRQTLGQGPEFLTYFQNEAQLEKSRLLSDRFSAERPKGSFSTLEIQRTEQGDSAMYLCASSSGAGGRHPDTQYFGPGTRLTVL.

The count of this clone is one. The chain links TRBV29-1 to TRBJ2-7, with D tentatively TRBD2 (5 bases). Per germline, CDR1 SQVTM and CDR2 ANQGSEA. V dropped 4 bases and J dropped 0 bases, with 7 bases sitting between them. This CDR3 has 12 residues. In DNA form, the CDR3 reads TGCAGCGTTGGGGGAGCCTCCTACGAGCAGTACTTC. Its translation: CSVGGASYEQYF.

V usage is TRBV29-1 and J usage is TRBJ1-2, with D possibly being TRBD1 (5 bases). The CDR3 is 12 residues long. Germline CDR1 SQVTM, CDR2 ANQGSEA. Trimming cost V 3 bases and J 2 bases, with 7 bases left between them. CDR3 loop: CSVDRGNYGYTF. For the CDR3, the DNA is TGCAGCGTTGATAGGGGAAACTATGGCTACACCTTC.

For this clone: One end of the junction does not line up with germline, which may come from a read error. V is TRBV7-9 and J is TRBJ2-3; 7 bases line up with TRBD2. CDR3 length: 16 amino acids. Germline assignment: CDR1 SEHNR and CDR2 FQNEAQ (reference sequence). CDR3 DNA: TGTGCCAGCAGCTTAACGCTAGCGGACCCCACATATACGCAGTATTTT. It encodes CASSLTLADPTYTQYF.

CDR3 bases: TGTGCCAGCGGACAGGGCTCCTACGAGCAGTACTTC. Translation gives CASGQGSYEQYF. The chain is built from TRBV28 and TRBJ2-7, with 8 positions matching TRBD1. Germline V lookup: CDR1 MDHEN, CDR2 SYDVKM. The CDR3 contains 12 residues. J gave up 0 bases and V 8 bases, and 0 bases lay outside the gene matches.

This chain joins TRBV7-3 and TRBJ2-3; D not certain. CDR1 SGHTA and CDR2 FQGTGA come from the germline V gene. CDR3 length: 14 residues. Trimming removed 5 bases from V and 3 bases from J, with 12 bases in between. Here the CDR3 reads CASSRGSVTDTQYF. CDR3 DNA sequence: TGTGCCAGCAGCCGCGGATCGGTGACAGATACGCAGTATTTT. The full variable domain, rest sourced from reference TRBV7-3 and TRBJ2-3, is GAGVSQTPSNKVTEKGKYVELRCDPISGHTALYWYRQSLGQGPEFLIYFQGTGAADDSGLPNDRFFAVRPEGSVSTLKIQRTERGDSAVYLCASSRGSVTDTQYFGPGTRLTVL.

The CDR3 here is CASSRQDFTDTQYF. The CDR3 region has the DNA TGTGCCAGCAGCCGCCAGGACTTCACAGATACGCAGTATTTT. The chain recombines TRBV7-9 with TRBJ2-3; the D gene is possibly TRBD2 (5 bases). Trimming removed 5 bases from V and 2 bases from J, with 11 bases in between. The CDR3 is made up of 14 amino acids. CDR1 SEHNR and CDR2 FQNEAQ come from the germline V gene (reference sequence). Supplemented by reference TRBV7-9 and TRBJ2-3, the full variable domain reads DTGVSQNPRHKITKRGQNVTFRCDPISEHNRLYWYRQTLGQGPEFLTYFQNEAQLEKSRLLSDRFSAERPKGSFSTLEIQRTEQGDSAMYLCASSRQDFTDTQYFGPGTRLTVL.

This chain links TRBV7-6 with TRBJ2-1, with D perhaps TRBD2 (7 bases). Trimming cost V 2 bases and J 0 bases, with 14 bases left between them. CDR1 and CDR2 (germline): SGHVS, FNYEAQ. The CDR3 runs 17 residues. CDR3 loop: CASSLRGGQSSYNEQFF. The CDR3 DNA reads TGTGCCAGCAGCTTAAGGGGGGGCCAGAGCTCCTACAATGAGCAGTTCTTC.

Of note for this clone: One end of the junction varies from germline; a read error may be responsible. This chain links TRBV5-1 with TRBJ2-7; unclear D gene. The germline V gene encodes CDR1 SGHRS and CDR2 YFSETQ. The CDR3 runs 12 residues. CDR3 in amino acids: CASSPPAREQYF. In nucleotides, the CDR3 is TGCGCCAGCTCACCGCCCGCGCGCGAGCAATACTTC.

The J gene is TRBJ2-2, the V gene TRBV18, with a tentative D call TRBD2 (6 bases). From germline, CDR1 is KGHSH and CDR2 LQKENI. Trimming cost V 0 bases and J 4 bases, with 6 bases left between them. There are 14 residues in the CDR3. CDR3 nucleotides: TGTGCCAGCTCACCACCGCGGGGCACCGGGGAGCTGTTTTTT. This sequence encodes CASSPPRGTGELFF.

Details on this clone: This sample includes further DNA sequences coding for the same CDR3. Here the CDR3 reads CASSSSGSYEQYF. The CDR3, as DNA: TGTGCCAGCAGTTCTAGCGGGAGCTACGAGCAGTACTTC. The J gene is TRBJ2-7, the V gene TRBV9; 10 bases map to TRBD2. The V gene's germline CDR1 is SGDLS and CDR2 YYNGEE. The length of the CDR3 is 13 residues. V was clipped by 5 bases and J by 3 bases; unmatched bases: 2.

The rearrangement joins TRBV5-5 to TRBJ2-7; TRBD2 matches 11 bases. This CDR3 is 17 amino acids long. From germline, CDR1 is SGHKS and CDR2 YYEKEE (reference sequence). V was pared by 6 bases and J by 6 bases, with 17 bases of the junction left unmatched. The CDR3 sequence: CASNPSGRSIDRSEQYF. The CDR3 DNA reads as TGTGCCAGCAACCCTAGCGGGAGGAGTATCGATAGGAGCGAGCAGTACTTC. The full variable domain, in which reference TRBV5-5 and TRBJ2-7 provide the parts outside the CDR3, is DAGVTQSPTHLIKTRGQQVTLRCSPISGHKSVSWYQQVLGQGPQFIFQYYEKEERGRGNFPDRFSARQFPNYSSELNVNALLLGDSALYLCASNPSGRSIDRSEQYFGPGTRLTVT.

CDR3 region: CATSRDPNSPDTQYF. CDR3 bases: TGTGCCACCAGCAGAGATCCCAACAGTCCAGATACGCAGTATTTT. The genes are TRBV15 and TRBJ2-3; unclear D gene. The length of the CDR3 is 15 residues. Germline loops: CDR1 LNHNV, CDR2 YYDKDF (reference sequence). Trimming removed 0 bases from V and 4 bases from J, with 11 bases in between.

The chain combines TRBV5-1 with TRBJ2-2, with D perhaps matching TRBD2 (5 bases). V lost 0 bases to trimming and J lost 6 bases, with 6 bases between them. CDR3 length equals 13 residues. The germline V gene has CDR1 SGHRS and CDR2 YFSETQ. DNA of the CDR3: TGCGCCAGCAGCTTGGGGAGGCCCGGGGAGCTGTTTTTT. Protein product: CASSLGRPGELFF.

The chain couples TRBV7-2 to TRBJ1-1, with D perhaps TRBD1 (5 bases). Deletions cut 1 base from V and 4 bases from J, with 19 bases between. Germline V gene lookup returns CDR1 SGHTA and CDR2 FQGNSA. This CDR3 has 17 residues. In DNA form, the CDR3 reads TGTGCCAGCAGCTTAGTAGGCTTAGGATTAAGGGGCACTGAAGCTTTCTTT. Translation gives CASSLVGLGLRGTEAFF.

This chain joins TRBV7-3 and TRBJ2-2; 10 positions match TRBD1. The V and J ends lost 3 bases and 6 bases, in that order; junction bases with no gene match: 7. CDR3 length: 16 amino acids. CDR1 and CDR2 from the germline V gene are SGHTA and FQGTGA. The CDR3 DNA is TGTGCCAGCAGCTTGCTGGGACAGGGGAATGCCGGGGAGCTGTTTTTT. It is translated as CASSLLGQGNAGELFF.

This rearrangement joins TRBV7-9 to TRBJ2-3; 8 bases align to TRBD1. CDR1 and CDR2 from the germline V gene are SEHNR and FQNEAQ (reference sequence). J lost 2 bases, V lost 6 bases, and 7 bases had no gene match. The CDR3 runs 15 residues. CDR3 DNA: TGTGCCAGCAGGTCCAACAGGGGGATCACAGATACGCAGTATTTT. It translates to CASRSNRGITDTQYF.

The CDR3 spells CASSVGDRGRQYF. CDR3 DNA sequence: TGTGCCAGCAGCGTAGGAGACAGGGGTCGGCAGTACTTC. The chain uses TRBV7-9 and TRBJ2-7; TRBD1 matches 8 bases. Germline V gene sequence: CDR1 SEHNR, CDR2 FQNEAQ (reference sequence). This CDR3 is built from 13 residues. V trimming: 5 bases; J trimming: 9 bases; junction bases outside the gene matches: 9.